The rows below give T cell receptor beta chains drawn from one sample of a study of blood T cell repertoires in COVID-19. Generated by immunoSEQ multiplex PCR, the TCRdb table keeps only in-frame clones and is missing some. The sample shows tens of thousands of clones, about 88% of them seen only once. Sequenced input: peripheral blood. The receptors here all came from a human donor in a cohort sampled during active COVID-19. The conserved cysteine and the conserved F or W are not part of the CDR3 here. The size field is filled for only some rows; it gives once, few, many or a size class.

>TRBV30|few
AWGKGLLSGNTIY
>TRBV6-6|-
ASSDSGSPLH
>TRBV27|-
ASSLSFATALYGYT
>TRBV19|-
ASNRPGLGATRAYEQY
>TRBV19|-
ASSIVWGGRAKNIQY
>TRBV30|-
AWSRTSGGFNEQF
>TRBV5-5|-
ASSLAPGNSGNTIY
>TRBV18|-
ASSPNQGTMNTEAF
>TRBV5-4|-
ASSSGRLRQGADEQY
>TRBV5-1|-
ASSPGGRGYEQY
>TRBV19|-
ASSPGRDRGDYERY
>TRBV30|-
AWSTGQGFSGANVLT
>TRBV7-3|-
ASSLTGLNTEAF
>TRBV27|-
ATARDRGLNTEAF
>TRBV19|-
ASSIPGQGPYEQY
>TRBV5-1|-
ASSPDRVSNTGELF